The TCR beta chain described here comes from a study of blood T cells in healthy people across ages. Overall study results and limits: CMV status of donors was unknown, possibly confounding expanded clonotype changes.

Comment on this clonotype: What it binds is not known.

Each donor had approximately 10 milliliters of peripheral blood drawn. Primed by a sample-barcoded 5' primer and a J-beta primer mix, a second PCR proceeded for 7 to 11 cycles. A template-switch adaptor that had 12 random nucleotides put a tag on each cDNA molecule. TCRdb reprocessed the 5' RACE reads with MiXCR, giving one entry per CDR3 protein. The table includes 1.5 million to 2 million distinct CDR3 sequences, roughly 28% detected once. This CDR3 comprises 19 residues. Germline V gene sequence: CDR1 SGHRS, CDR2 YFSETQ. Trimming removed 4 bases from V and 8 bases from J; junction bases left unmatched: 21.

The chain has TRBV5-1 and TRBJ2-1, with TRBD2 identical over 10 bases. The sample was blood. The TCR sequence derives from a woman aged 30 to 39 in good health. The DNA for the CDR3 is TGCGCCAGCAGCCAAGGAACGTATAGCGGGAGGCCAGGGAGGTATGAGCAGTTCTTC. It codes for CASSQGTYSGRPGRYEQFF. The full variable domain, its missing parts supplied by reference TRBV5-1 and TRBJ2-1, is KAGVTQTPRYLIKTRGQQVTLSCSPISGHRSVSWYQQTPGQGLQFLFEYFSETQRNKGNFPGRFSGRQFSNSRSEMNVSTLELGDSALYLCASSQGTYSGRPGRYEQFFGPGTRLTVL.